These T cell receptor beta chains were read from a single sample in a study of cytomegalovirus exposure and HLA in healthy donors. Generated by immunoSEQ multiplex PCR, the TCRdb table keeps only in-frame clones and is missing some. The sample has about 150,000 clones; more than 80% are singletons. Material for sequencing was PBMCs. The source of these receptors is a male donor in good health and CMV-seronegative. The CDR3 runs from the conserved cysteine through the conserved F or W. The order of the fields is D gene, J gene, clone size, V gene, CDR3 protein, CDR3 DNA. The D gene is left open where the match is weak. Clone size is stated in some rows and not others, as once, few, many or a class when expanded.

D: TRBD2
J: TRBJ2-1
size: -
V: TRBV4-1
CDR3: CASSQEAGGADLVFEQFF
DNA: TGCGCCAGCAGCCAAGAAGCCGGGGGGGCCGATTTAGTTTTTGAGCAGTTCTTC

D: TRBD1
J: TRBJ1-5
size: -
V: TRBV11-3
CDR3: CASRPDRVLNQPQHF
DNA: TGTGCCAGCAGACCCGACAGGGTACTCAATCAGCCCCAGCATTTT

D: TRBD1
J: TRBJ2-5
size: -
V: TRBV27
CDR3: CASSRLFSQQGGQETQYF
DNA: TGTGCCAGCAGCCGTTTATTCTCCCAACAGGGGGGCCAAGAGACCCAGTACTTC

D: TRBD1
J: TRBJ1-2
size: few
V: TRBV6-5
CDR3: CASRIGQGSYGYTF
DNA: TGTGCCAGCAGAATTGGACAGGGCAGCTATGGCTACACCTTC

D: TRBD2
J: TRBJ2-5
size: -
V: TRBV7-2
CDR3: CASSSSRGGVETQYF
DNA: TGTGCCAGCAGCTCCAGCCGGGGGGGAGTAGAGACCCAGTACTTC

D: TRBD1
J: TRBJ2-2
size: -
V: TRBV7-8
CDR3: CASSWGQGNTGELFF
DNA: TGTGCCAGCAGCTGGGGACAGGGGAACACCGGGGAGCTGTTTTTT

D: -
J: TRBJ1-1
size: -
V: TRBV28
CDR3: CASRDVTGAFF
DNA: TGTGCCAGCCGAGACGTCACCGGGGCTTTCTTT

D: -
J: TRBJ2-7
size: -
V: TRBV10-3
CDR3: CAISYNYRGKGGSYEQYF
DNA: TGTGCCATCAGTTACAACTACCGGGGCAAAGGAGGGTCCTACGAGCAGTACTTC

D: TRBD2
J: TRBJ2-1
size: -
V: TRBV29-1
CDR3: CSPYLASGIHTEQFF
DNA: TGCAGCCCTTACCTGGCTAGCGGGATACATACTGAGCAGTTCTTC

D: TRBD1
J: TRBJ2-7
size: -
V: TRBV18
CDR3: CASSPRQGISSSYEQYF
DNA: TGTGCCAGCTCACCACGACAGGGGATATCAAGCTCCTACGAGCAGTACTTC

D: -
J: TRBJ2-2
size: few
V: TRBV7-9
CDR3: CASSSSGRATGELFF
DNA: TGTGCCAGCAGCTCATCCGGCAGGGCGACCGGGGAGCTGTTTTTT

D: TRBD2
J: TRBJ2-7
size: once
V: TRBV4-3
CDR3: CASSQDPSGTYEQYF
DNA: TGCGCCAGCAGCCAAGACCCTAGCGGGACCTACGAGCAGTACTTC

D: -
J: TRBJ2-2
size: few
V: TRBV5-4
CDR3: CASSLDGRVLTGELFF
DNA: TGTGCCAGCAGCTTGGATGGCAGGGTACTCACCGGGGAGCTGTTTTTT

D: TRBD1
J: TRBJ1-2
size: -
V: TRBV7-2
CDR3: CASSLARGPGYTF
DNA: TGTGCCAGCAGCTTAGCGAGGGGGCCCGGCTACACCTTC

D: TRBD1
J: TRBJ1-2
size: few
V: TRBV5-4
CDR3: CASSLAGGTGSNIYGYTF
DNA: TGTGCCAGCAGCTTGGCCGGGGGGACAGGGTCGAACATCTATGGCTACACCTTC

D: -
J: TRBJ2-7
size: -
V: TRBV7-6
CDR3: CASSFGPLGVYEQYF
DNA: TGTGCCAGCAGCTTCGGGCCCTTGGGAGTCTACGAGCAGTACTTC

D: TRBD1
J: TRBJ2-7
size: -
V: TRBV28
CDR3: CASSLPGQIYEQYF
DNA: TGTGCCAGCAGTTTACCGGGACAGATCTACGAGCAGTACTTC

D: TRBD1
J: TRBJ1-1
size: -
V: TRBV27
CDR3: CASGGQGTNTEAFF
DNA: TGTGCCAGCGGGGGACAGGGGACGAACACTGAAGCTTTCTTT

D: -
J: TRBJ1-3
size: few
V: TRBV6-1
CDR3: CASRVSGEIGNTIYF
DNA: TGTGCCAGCAGGGTGTCGGGGGAAATTGGAAACACCATATATTTT

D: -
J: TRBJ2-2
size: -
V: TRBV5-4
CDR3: CASSLRQENTGELFF
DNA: TGTGCCAGCAGCTTGCGACAGGAGAACACCGGGGAGCTGTTTTTT

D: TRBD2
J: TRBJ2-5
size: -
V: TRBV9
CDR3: CASSVGGTSGGQETQYF
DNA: TGTGCCAGCAGCGTAGGTGGCACTAGCGGGGGGCAAGAGACCCAGTACTTC

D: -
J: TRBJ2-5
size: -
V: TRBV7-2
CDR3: CASSSSSIQETQYF
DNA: TGTGCCAGCAGCTCATCTAGCATCCAAGAGACCCAGTACTTC

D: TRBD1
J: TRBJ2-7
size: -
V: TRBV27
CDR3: CASSTGERFEQYF
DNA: TGTGCCAGCAGTACAGGGGAGAGATTCGAGCAGTACTTC

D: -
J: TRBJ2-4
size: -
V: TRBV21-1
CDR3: CARSGGSKNIQYF
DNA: TGTGCCAGGTCAGGGGGTTCCAAAAACATTCAGTACTTC

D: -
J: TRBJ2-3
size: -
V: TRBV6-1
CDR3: CASSESRASTDTQYF
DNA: TGTGCCAGCAGTGAATCCAGGGCTAGCACAGATACGCAGTATTTT

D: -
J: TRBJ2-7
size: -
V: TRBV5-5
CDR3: CASSPQGAPYEQYF
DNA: TGTGCCAGCAGCCCACAGGGAGCCCCTTACGAGCAGTACTTC

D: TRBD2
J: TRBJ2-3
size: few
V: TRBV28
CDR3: CASSTYPSGRAADTQYF
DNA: TGTGCCAGCAGTACATACCCCAGCGGGAGGGCAGCAGATACGCAGTATTTT

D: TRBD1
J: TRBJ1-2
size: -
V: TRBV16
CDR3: CASSLHFSPGQGAFSYTF
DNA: TGTGCCAGCAGCCTCCACTTTTCTCCGGGACAGGGGGCTTTTAGCTACACCTTC

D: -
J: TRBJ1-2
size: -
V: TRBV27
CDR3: CASSLGPIGGRLGYTF
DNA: TGTGCCAGCAGTTTGGGTCCGATTGGAGGGAGGCTTGGCTACACCTTC

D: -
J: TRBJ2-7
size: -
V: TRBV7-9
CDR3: CASSLDTADEQYF
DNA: TGTGCCAGCAGCTTAGACACCGCGGACGAGCAGTACTTC

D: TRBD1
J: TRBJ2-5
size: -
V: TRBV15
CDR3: CATSAPRTGEETQYF
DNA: TGTGCCACCAGCGCCCCCAGGACAGGGGAAGAGACCCAGTACTTC

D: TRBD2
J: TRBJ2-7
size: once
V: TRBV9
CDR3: CASSGGGSYEQYF
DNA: TGTGCCAGCAGCGGCGGGGGCTCCTACGAGCAGTACTTC

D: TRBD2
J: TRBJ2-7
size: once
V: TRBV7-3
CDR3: CASSYGGGRGDEQYF
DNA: TGTGCCAGCAGCTATGGGGGGGGGAGAGGTGACGAGCAGTACTTC

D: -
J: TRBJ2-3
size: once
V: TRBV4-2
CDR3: CASSQDKGQSTDTQYF
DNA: TGTGCCAGCAGCCAAGATAAGGGACAAAGCACAGATACGCAGTATTTT

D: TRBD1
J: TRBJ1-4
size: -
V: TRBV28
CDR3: CASSSEGTANEKLFF
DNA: TGTGCCAGCAGTTCCGAGGGGACAGCTAATGAAAAACTGTTTTTT

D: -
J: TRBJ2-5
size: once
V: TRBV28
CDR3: CASTSERQGGRETQYF
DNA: TGTGCCAGCACCTCTGAAAGGCAGGGGGGTCGGGAGACCCAGTACTTC

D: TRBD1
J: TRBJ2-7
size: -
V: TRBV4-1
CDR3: CASSQEGGTGTEAHEQYF
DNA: TGCGCCAGCAGCCAAGAAGGGGGAACCGGGACAGAGGCCCACGAGCAGTACTTC

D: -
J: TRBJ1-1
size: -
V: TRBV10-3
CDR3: CAISDGRRREAFF
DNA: TGTGCCATCAGTGATGGACGGAGGCGTGAAGCTTTCTTT

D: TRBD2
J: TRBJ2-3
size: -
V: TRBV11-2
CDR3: CASSALLAGGIDTQYF
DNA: TGTGCCAGCAGCGCCCTACTAGCGGGAGGAATAGATACGCAGTATTTT

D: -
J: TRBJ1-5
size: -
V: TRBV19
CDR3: CASAGYNQPQHF
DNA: TGTGCCAGTGCAGGGTACAATCAGCCCCAGCATTTT

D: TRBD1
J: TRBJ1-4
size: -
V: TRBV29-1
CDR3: CSVEEEQDRGVGEKLFF
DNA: TGCAGCGTTGAAGAGGAGCAGGACAGGGGAGTTGGTGAAAAACTGTTTTTT

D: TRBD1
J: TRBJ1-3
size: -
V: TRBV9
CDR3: CASSYRGGNTIYF
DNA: TGTGCCAGCAGCTACAGGGGTGGAAACACCATATATTTT

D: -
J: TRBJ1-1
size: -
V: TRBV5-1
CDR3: CASSRWANTEAFF
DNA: TGCGCCAGCAGCCGTTGGGCGAACACTGAAGCTTTCTTT

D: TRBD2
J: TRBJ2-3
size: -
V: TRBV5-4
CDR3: CASSYGTSGTTDTQYF
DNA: TGTGCCAGCAGCTACGGGACTAGCGGGACCACAGATACGCAGTATTTT

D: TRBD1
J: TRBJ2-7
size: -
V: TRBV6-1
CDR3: CASRGQSSSYEQYF
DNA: TGTGCCAGCAGGGGACAGTCAAGCTCCTACGAGCAGTACTTC

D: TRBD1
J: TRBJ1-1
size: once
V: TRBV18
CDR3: CASSPLGPGGTLNTEAFF
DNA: TGTGCCAGCTCACCACTTGGTCCAGGGGGGACATTGAACACTGAAGCTTTCTTT

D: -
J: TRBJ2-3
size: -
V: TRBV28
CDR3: CASSLGVLARSTDTQYF
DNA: TGTGCCAGCAGTTTGGGCGTCCTAGCGCGTAGCACAGATACGCAGTATTTT

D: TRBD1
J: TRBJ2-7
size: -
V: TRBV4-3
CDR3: CASSQNTGGASYEQYF
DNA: TGCGCCAGCAGCCAGAACACAGGGGGCGCGTCCTACGAGCAGTACTTC

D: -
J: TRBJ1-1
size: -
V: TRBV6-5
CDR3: CASSYSKGRGFAEAFF
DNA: TGTGCCAGCAGTTACTCGAAGGGCAGGGGTTTCGCTGAAGCTTTCTTT

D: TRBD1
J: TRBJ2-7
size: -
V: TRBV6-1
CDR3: CASSEAIDRAYEQYF
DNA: TGTGCCAGCAGTGAAGCGATAGACAGGGCCTACGAGCAGTACTTC

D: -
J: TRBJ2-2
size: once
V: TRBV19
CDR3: CASSIGGSRGELFF
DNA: TGTGCCAGTAGTATTGGAGGGAGCCGCGGGGAGCTGTTTTTT

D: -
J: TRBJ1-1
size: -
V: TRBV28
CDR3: CASRNAGGEDTEAFF
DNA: TGTGCCAGCAGAAATGCGGGGGGCGAGGACACTGAAGCTTTCTTT

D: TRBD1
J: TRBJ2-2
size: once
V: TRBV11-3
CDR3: CASSRTGANTGELFF
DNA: TGTGCCAGCAGCCGCACAGGGGCGAACACCGGGGAGCTGTTTTTT

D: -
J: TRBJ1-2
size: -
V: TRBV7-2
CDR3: CASSPSGGFSGYGYTF
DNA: TGTGCCAGCAGCCCCTCGGGGGGGTTCTCGGGCTATGGCTACACCTTC

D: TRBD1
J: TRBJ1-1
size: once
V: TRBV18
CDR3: CASSPPGTGFVTEAFF
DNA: TGTGCCAGCTCACCACCGGGGACAGGGTTCGTAACTGAAGCTTTCTTT